Listed below are T cell receptor beta chains from one sample, sequenced in a study of T cell repertoires in cytomegalovirus infection. TCRdb analysed the reads with MiXCR anew, one entry per CDR3 protein. The sample has approximately 320,000 distinct CDR3 sequences, more than 9% seen once. The sequencing input was PBMCs. These receptors were collected from a human donor in good health (CMV status not recorded). Some clones in this sample may be carry-over from other donors' samples. CDR3s include the opening cysteine and the closing phenylalanine or tryptophan. Fields, in order: D gene, J gene, V gene, clone size, CDR3 protein, CDR3 DNA. A D gene is named only where the DNA matches it firmly. Rows give clone size only sometimes, using once, few, many, or a class for an expanded clone.

D gene: -
J gene: TRBJ2-7
V gene: TRBV12-3/TRBV12-4
clone size: many
CDR3 protein: CASTGSNEQYF
CDR3 DNA: TGTGCCAGCACCGGGTCGAACGAGCAGTACTTC

D gene: -
J gene: TRBJ1-5
V gene: TRBV10-3
clone size: few
CDR3 protein: CAISEGSQPQHF
CDR3 DNA: TGTGCCATCAGTGAAGGAAGTCAGCCCCAGCATTTT

D gene: TRBD2
J gene: TRBJ2-2
V gene: TRBV7-2
clone size: many
CDR3 protein: CASSYRGSGIGELFF
CDR3 DNA: TGTGCCAGCAGCTACCGCGGGAGTGGGATCGGGGAGCTGTTTTTT

D gene: TRBD2
J gene: TRBJ2-3
V gene: TRBV30
clone size: few
CDR3 protein: CAWSPYRSPSGISTDTQYF
CDR3 DNA: TGTGCCTGGAGTCCCTACCGATCCCCTAGCGGGATTAGCACAGATACGCAGTATTTT

D gene: TRBD1
J gene: TRBJ2-6
V gene: TRBV7-9
clone size: many
CDR3 protein: CASTLGQSGANVLTF
CDR3 DNA: TGTGCCAGCACCTTGGGACAGTCTGGGGCCAACGTCCTGACTTTC

D gene: -
J gene: TRBJ2-1
V gene: TRBV7-3
clone size: many
CDR3 protein: CASSPSRENGEQFF
CDR3 DNA: TGTGCCAGCAGCCCCAGCCGGGAGAATGGGGAGCAGTTCTTC

D gene: -
J gene: TRBJ2-7
V gene: TRBV12-3/TRBV12-4
clone size: few
CDR3 protein: CASSFHPYEQYF
CDR3 DNA: TGTGCCAGCAGTTTTCATCCCTACGAGCAGTACTTC

D gene: -
J gene: TRBJ2-5
V gene: TRBV12-5
clone size: few
CDR3 protein: CASGLVFETQYF
CDR3 DNA: TGTGCTAGTGGTTTGGTATTCGAGACCCAGTACTTC

D gene: -
J gene: TRBJ1-1
V gene: TRBV7-2
clone size: many
CDR3 protein: CASSLGAGNTEAFF
CDR3 DNA: TGTGCCAGCAGCTTAGGGGCGGGGAACACTGAAGCTTTCTTT

D gene: -
J gene: TRBJ1-5
V gene: TRBV7-2
clone size: many
CDR3 protein: CASSLGQLNQPQHF
CDR3 DNA: TGTGCCAGCAGCTTAGGACAGCTCAATCAGCCCCAGCATTTT

D gene: TRBD2
J gene: TRBJ2-2
V gene: TRBV12-3/TRBV12-4
clone size: -
CDR3 protein: CASSHLAGGLLAGELFF
CDR3 DNA: TGTGCCAGCAGTCATCTAGCGGGGGGGCTTCTGGCCGGGGAGCTGTTTTTT

D gene: -
J gene: TRBJ2-2
V gene: TRBV20-1
clone size: -
CDR3 protein: CSARRDFPNGELFF
CDR3 DNA: TGCAGTGCTCGCCGGGACTTCCCCAACGGGGAGCTGTTTTTT

D gene: TRBD2
J gene: TRBJ2-7
V gene: TRBV15
clone size: few
CDR3 protein: CATSSPGGPYEQYF
CDR3 DNA: TGTGCCACCAGCAGCCCGGGAGGCCCATACGAGCAGTACTTC

D gene: -
J gene: TRBJ2-7
V gene: TRBV7-2
clone size: many
CDR3 protein: CASSLASVGVDEQYF
CDR3 DNA: TGTGCCAGCAGCTTAGCCTCGGTTGGTGTTGACGAGCAGTACTTC

D gene: -
J gene: TRBJ1-4
V gene: TRBV5-1
clone size: many
CDR3 protein: CASSGGAGNEKLFF
CDR3 DNA: TGCGCCAGCAGCGGAGGGGCCGGTAATGAAAAACTGTTTTTT

D gene: -
J gene: TRBJ1-2
V gene: TRBV6-1
clone size: many
CDR3 protein: CASRTSDDSPLYGYTF
CDR3 DNA: TGTGCCAGCAGGACTTCGGACGATTCCCCTCTCTATGGCTACACCTTC

D gene: TRBD1
J gene: TRBJ2-7
V gene: TRBV7-2
clone size: -
CDR3 protein: CASSSGTGRSSRYEQYF
CDR3 DNA: TGTGCCAGCAGCTCAGGGACAGGGAGAAGTTCTCGGTACGAGCAGTACTTC

D gene: TRBD2
J gene: TRBJ2-1
V gene: TRBV10-3
clone size: many
CDR3 protein: CAIGAGTSGRASWDEQFF
CDR3 DNA: TGTGCCATCGGCGCCGGGACTAGCGGGAGGGCCTCCTGGGATGAGCAGTTCTTC

D gene: -
J gene: TRBJ2-5
V gene: TRBV7-2
clone size: many
CDR3 protein: CASSPSALRAQYF
CDR3 DNA: TGTGCCAGCAGCCCATCGGCCCTCCGGGCCCAGTACTTC

D gene: TRBD1
J gene: TRBJ2-7
V gene: TRBV2
clone size: medium-sized
CDR3 protein: CASSEGTGMNEQYF
CDR3 DNA: TGTGCCAGCAGTGAAGGGACAGGGATGAACGAGCAGTACTTC

D gene: -
J gene: TRBJ1-5
V gene: TRBV7-2
clone size: -
CDR3 protein: CASSLDEGQPQHF
CDR3 DNA: TGTGCCAGCAGCTTAGATGAGGGCCAGCCCCAGCATTTT

D gene: TRBD2
J gene: TRBJ2-3
V gene: TRBV6-1
clone size: many
CDR3 protein: CASSESAGGPDTQYF
CDR3 DNA: TGTGCCAGCAGTGAATCAGCGGGGGGCCCAGATACGCAGTATTTT

D gene: -
J gene: TRBJ1-5
V gene: TRBV2
clone size: -
CDR3 protein: CASMDRPSNQPQHF
CDR3 DNA: TGTGCCAGCATGGATAGACCTAGCAATCAGCCCCAGCATTTT

D gene: -
J gene: TRBJ1-5
V gene: TRBV7-2
clone size: many
CDR3 protein: CASSLAGATGNQPQHF
CDR3 DNA: TGTGCCAGCAGCTTAGCTGGGGCAACGGGCAATCAGCCCCAGCATTTT

D gene: -
J gene: TRBJ2-2
V gene: TRBV5-5
clone size: few
CDR3 protein: CASSLRARGGSDTGELFF
CDR3 DNA: TGTGCCAGCAGCTTGCGGGCCAGGGGTGGTTCTGACACCGGGGAGCTGTTTTTT

D gene: TRBD1
J gene: TRBJ1-1
V gene: TRBV18
clone size: few
CDR3 protein: CASSWDRGDTEAFF
CDR3 DNA: TGTGCCAGCTCGTGGGACAGGGGAGACACTGAAGCTTTCTTT

D gene: -
J gene: TRBJ2-1
V gene: TRBV27
clone size: few
CDR3 protein: CASSLGWNNEQFF
CDR3 DNA: TGTGCCAGCAGTTTAGGCTGGAACAATGAGCAGTTCTTC

D gene: TRBD1
J gene: TRBJ2-1
V gene: TRBV7-8
clone size: many
CDR3 protein: CASSLTPSGTGHNEQFF
CDR3 DNA: TGTGCCAGCAGCTTAACGCCCAGCGGGACAGGGCACAATGAGCAGTTCTTC

D gene: TRBD2
J gene: TRBJ2-2
V gene: TRBV19
clone size: -
CDR3 protein: CASSLLAGGPGGELFF
CDR3 DNA: TGTGCCAGTAGCTTACTAGCGGGAGGGCCCGGCGGGGAGCTGTTTTTT

D gene: TRBD1
J gene: TRBJ1-1
V gene: TRBV6-2/TRBV6-3
clone size: many
CDR3 protein: CASTQTGTANTEAFF
CDR3 DNA: TGTGCCAGCACCCAAACCGGGACAGCGAACACTGAAGCTTTCTTT

D gene: TRBD2
J gene: TRBJ2-1
V gene: TRBV20-1
clone size: few
CDR3 protein: CSARRLAGGLSSYNEQFF
CDR3 DNA: TGCAGTGCTAGAAGACTAGCGGGGGGCCTTAGCTCCTACAATGAGCAGTTCTTC

D gene: TRBD2
J gene: TRBJ2-7
V gene: TRBV19
clone size: many
CDR3 protein: CASSIHFGRTSGTTNEQYF
CDR3 DNA: TGTGCCAGTAGTATCCACTTCGGGAGAACTAGCGGGACTACCAACGAGCAGTACTTC

D gene: TRBD1
J gene: TRBJ2-2
V gene: TRBV12-3/TRBV12-4
clone size: -
CDR3 protein: CASSFYDTLTGTTGELFF
CDR3 DNA: TGTGCCAGCAGTTTTTATGATACCCTGACAGGGACCACCGGGGAGCTGTTTTTT

D gene: TRBD2
J gene: TRBJ2-7
V gene: TRBV20-1
clone size: -
CDR3 protein: CSASGGAREQYF
CDR3 DNA: TGCAGTGCGAGCGGGGGGGCTCGGGAGCAGTACTTC

D gene: -
J gene: TRBJ2-7
V gene: TRBV20-1
clone size: -
CDR3 protein: CSARLASPYEQYF
CDR3 DNA: TGCAGTGCTAGGCTTGCGTCACCCTACGAGCAGTACTTC

D gene: -
J gene: TRBJ2-3
V gene: TRBV5-1
clone size: -
CDR3 protein: CASSAQGLSDTQYF
CDR3 DNA: TGCGCCAGCAGCGCCCAAGGGCTCTCAGATACGCAGTATTTT

D gene: -
J gene: TRBJ1-5
V gene: TRBV28
clone size: many
CDR3 protein: CASSPPGPSNQPQHF
CDR3 DNA: TGTGCCAGCAGTCCACCGGGACCTAGCAATCAGCCCCAGCATTTT

D gene: TRBD2
J gene: TRBJ2-4
V gene: TRBV27
clone size: -
CDR3 protein: CASSSIAGLNIQYF
CDR3 DNA: TGTGCCAGCAGTTCTATAGCGGGATTAAACATTCAGTACTTC

D gene: TRBD2
J gene: TRBJ2-7
V gene: TRBV20-1
clone size: few
CDR3 protein: CSARRTSGGAGSEQYF
CDR3 DNA: TGCAGTGCTAGGAGGACTAGCGGGGGGGCAGGGAGCGAGCAGTACTTC

D gene: -
J gene: TRBJ2-7
V gene: TRBV6-2/TRBV6-3
clone size: few
CDR3 protein: CASIPGGVVYEQYF
CDR3 DNA: TGTGCCAGCATCCCTGGGGGCGTAGTCTACGAGCAGTACTTC

D gene: TRBD1
J gene: TRBJ2-5
V gene: TRBV18
clone size: -
CDR3 protein: CASSRDRETQYF
CDR3 DNA: TGTGCCAGCTCCCGGGACAGAGAGACCCAGTACTTC

D gene: -
J gene: TRBJ2-1
V gene: TRBV6-5
clone size: -
CDR3 protein: CATNPTDSSYNEQFF
CDR3 DNA: TGTGCCACCAATCCGACAGACAGCTCCTACAATGAGCAGTTCTTC